This record concerns one TCR beta chain sequence. This sample was included in a study of shared clonotypes between healthy human individuals. Produced via immunoSEQ multiplex PCR; TCRdb's table is partial and in-frame only. The data contain roughly 2,000,000 clones, about 94% of them seen just once; the ten biggest clones take up 0.95% to 1.5%. CD8 cells classed as naive were CD45RO-negative and positively selected for CCR7, excluding terminally differentiated effector memory CD45RA+ cells. The sample comprised naive CD8+ T cells sorted from blood. This receptor was identified in a man aged 18 to 35 in good health.

The CDR3 spells CASSLDGTDTQYF. CDR3 in DNA: TGTGCCAGCAGTCTAGATGGCACAGATACGCAGTATTTT. The genes are TRBV6-5 and TRBJ2-3, with no clear D. Germline V gives CDR1 MNHEY, CDR2 SVGAGI. This CDR3 has 13 residues. The ends were cut back, 5 bases at V and 1 base at J, with 7 bases in the middle.